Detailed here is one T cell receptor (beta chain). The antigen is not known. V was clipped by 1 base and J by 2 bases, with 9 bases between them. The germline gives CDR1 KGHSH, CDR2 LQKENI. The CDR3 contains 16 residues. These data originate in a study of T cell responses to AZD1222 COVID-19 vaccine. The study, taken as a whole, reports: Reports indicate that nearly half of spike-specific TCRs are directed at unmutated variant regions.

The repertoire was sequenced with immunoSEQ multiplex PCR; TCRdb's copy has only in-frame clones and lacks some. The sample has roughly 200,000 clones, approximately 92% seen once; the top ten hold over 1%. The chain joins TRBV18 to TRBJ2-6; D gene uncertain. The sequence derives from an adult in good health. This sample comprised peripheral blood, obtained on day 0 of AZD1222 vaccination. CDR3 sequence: CASSPLPRAGANVLTF. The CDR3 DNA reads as TGTGCCAGCTCACCACTGCCAAGGGCTGGGGCCAACGTCCTGACTTTC.